This T cell receptor beta chain was recorded in a study of human T cells and chemical hapten exposure. For the study at large: An area of 2 cm by approximately 2 cm on upper inner arm skin received 2% DPC for sensitization.

Germline V gives CDR1 GTSNPN, CDR2 SVGIG (reference sequence). With 0 bases removed from V and 8 bases from J, the gap between germline ends came to 13 bases. The CDR3 is 14 residues long. The table lists this clonotype with a few counts. Its antigen is still unknown. TCRdb re-called the RACE reads with MiXCR, one entry per CDR3 protein. This table holds 85,000 or so distinct CDR3 sequences, approximately 12% found once. The sample's time point: patch test 1, 2 weeks after DPC sensitization. Noted treatment: therapeutic diphenylcyclopropenone sensitization with weekly scalp DPC. Unfractionated whole blood was the source of the extracted total RNA. General observations from the study: Clustering by CDR3 similarity yielded significantly more large clusters from expanded TCRs than controls.

The sequence came from a woman in her forties or fifties with alopecia areata. Some clones in this sample may be carry-over from other donors' samples. This rearrangement joins TRBV30 to TRBJ1-4; D ambiguous. This specimen consisted of whole blood, obtained in connection with sensitization to the hapten diphenylcyclopropenone (DPC). CDR3 sequence (DNA): TGTGCCTGGAGTGTACGCGTACCTAGCGAAAAACTGTTTTTT. Translating gives CAWSVRVPSEKLFF.